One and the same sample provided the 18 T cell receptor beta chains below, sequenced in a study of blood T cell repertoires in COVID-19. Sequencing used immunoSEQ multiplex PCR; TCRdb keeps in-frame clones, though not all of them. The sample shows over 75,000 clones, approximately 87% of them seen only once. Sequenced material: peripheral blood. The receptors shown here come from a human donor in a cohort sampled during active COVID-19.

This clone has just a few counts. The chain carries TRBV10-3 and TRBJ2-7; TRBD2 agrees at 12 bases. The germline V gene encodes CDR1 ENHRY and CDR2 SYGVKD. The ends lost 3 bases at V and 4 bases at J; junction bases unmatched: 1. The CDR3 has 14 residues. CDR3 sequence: CAISDGTSGYEQYF. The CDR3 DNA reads TGTGCCATCAGTGACGGGACTAGCGGGTACGAGCAGTACTTC.

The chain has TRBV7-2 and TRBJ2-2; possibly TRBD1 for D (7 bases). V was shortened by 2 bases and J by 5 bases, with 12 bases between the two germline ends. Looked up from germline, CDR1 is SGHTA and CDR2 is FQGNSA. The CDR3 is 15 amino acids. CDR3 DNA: TGTGCCAGCAGCTTAATGTCAGGGGGGACCGGGGAGCTGTTTTTT. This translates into CASSLMSGGTGELFF.

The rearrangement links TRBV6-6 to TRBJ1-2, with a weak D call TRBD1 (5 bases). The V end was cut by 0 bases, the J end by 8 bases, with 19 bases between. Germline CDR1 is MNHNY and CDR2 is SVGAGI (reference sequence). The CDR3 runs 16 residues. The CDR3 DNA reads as TGTGCCAGCAGTTACTCGACTGGGACTTCCCATGGAGGCTACACCTTC. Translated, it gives CASSYSTGTSHGGYTF.

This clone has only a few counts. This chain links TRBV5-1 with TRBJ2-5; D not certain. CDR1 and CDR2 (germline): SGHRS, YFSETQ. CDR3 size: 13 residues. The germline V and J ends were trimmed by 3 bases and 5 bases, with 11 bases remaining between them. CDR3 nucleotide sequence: TGCGCCAGCAGCTACGGAGAAAGTGAGACCCAGTACTTC. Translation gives CASSYGESETQYF.

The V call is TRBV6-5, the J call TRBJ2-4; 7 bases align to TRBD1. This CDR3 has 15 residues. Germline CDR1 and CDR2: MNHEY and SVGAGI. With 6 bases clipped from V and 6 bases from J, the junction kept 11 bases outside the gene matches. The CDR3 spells CASRDVKGAGNIQYF. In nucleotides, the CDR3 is TGTGCCAGCAGGGACGTTAAGGGGGCCGGAAACATTCAGTACTTC.

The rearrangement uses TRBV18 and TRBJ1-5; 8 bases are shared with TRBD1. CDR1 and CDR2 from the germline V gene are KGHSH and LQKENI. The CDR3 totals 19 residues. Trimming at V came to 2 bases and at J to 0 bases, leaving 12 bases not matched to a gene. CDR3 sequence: CASSPSGTGDPYSNQPQHF. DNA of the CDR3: TGTGCCAGCTCACCATCCGGGACAGGCGACCCGTATAGCAATCAGCCCCAGCATTTT.

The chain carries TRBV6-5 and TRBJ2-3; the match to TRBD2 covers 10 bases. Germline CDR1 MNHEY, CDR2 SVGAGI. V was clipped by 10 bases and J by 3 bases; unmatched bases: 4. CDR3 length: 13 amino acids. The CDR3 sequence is CATTSGATDTQYF. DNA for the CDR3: TGTGCCACCACTAGCGGGGCTACAGATACGCAGTATTTT.

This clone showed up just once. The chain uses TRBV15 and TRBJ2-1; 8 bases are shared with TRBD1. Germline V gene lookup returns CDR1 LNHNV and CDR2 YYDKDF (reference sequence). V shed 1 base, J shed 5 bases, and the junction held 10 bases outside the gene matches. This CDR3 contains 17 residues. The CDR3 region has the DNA TGTGCCACCAGCAGAGCGACCCCGGGACAGGTTGACAATGAGCAGTTCTTC. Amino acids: CATSRATPGQVDNEQFF.

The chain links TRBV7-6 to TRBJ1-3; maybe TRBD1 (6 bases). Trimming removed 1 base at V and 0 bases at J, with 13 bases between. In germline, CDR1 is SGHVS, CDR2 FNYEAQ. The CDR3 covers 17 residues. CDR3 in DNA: TGTGCCAGCAGCTTAGGGACAGCTTTTTCCTCTGGAAACACCATATATTTT. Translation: CASSLGTAFSSGNTIYF.

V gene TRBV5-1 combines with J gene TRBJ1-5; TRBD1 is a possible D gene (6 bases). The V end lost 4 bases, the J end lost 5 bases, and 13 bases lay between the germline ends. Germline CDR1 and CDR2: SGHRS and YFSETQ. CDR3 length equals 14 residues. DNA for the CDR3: TGCGCCAGCAGCCCCGGGACACGGGATCAGCCCCAGCATTTT. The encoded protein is CASSPGTRDQPQHF.

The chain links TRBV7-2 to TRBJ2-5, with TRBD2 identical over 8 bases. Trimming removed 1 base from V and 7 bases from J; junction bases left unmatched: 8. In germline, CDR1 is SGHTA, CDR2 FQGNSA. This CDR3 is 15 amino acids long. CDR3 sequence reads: CASSLVTSGIRTQYF. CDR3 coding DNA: TGTGCCAGCAGCTTAGTCACTAGCGGTATAAGGACCCAGTACTTC. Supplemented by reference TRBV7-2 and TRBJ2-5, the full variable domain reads GAGVSQSPSNKVTEKGKDVELRCDPISGHTALYWYRQSLGQGLEFLIYFQGNSAPDKSGLPSDRFSAERTGGSVSTLTIQRTQQEDSAVYLCASSLVTSGIRTQYFGPGTRLLVL.

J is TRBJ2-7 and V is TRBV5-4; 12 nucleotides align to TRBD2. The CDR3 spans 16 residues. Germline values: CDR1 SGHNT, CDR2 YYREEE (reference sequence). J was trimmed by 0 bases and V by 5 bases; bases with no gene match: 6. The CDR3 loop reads CASRPSGGGSSYEQYF. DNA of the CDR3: TGTGCCAGCAGACCTAGCGGGGGGGGTTCCTCCTACGAGCAGTACTTC. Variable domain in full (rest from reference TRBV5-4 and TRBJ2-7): ETGVTQSPTHLIKTRGQQVTLRCSSQSGHNTVSWYQQALGQGPQFIFQYYREEENGRGNFPPRFSGLQFPNYSSELNVNALELDDSALYLCASRPSGGGSSYEQYFGPGTRLTVT.

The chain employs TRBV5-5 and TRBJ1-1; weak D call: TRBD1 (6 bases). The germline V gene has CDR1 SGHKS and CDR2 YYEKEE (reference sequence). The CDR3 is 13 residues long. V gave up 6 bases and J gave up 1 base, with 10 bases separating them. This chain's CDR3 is CASTPDRNTEAFF. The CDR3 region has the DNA TGTGCCAGCACCCCGGACAGGAACACTGAAGCTTTCTTT.

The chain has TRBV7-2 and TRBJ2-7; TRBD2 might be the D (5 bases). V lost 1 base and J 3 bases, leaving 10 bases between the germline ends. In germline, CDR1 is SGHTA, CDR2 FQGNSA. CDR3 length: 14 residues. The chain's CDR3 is CASSLDPGNYEQYF. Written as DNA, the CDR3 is TGTGCCAGCAGCTTAGACCCGGGGAACTACGAGCAGTACTTC.

CDR3 in DNA: TGTGCCAGCAGTATCAGACAGGGGGCAGATACGCAGTATTTT. Protein product: CASSIRQGADTQYF. This chain uses TRBV2 with TRBJ2-3; TRBD1 agrees at 9 bases. V lost 5 bases and J lost 4; bases outside the gene matches: 4. Germline V gene sequence: CDR1 SNHLY, CDR2 FYNNEI. This CDR3 is 14 amino acids long.

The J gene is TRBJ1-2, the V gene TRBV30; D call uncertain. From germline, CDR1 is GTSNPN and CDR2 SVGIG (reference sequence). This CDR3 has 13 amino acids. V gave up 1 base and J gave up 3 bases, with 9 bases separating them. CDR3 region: CAWSASEDYGYTF. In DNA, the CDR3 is TGTGCCTGGAGTGCGTCAGAGGACTATGGCTACACCTTC.

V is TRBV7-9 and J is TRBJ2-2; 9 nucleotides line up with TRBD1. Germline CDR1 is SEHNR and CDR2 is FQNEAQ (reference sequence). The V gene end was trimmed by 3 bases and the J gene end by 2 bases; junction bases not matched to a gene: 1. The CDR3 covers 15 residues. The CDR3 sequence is CASSLTGGNTGELFF. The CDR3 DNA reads TGTGCCAGCAGCTTGACAGGGGGTAACACCGGGGAGCTGTTTTTT.

The CDR3 spells CASSFGTDSNYGYTF. DNA of the CDR3: TGTGCCAGCAGCTTCGGGACAGATTCCAACTATGGCTACACCTTC. The chain is built from TRBV5-8 and TRBJ1-2; 7 bases are a match to TRBD1. Germline loops: CDR1 SGHTS, CDR2 YDEGEE. The junction had 6 bases not matched to a gene; V was cut back by 2 bases and J by 2 bases. The CDR3 loop spans 15 amino acids.